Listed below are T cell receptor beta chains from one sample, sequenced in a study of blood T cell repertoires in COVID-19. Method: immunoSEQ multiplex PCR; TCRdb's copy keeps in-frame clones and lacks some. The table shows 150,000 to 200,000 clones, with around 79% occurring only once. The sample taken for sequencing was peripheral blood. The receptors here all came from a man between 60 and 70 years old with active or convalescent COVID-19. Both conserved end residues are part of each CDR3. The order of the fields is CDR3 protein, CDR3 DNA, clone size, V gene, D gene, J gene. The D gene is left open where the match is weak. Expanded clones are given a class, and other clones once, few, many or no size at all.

cdr3_aa: CASSQDRASGNNEQFF; cdr3_nt: TGTGCCAGCAGCCAAGACCGGGCTAGCGGGAACAATGAGCAGTTCTTC; clone_size: .; v_call: TRBV4-2; d_call: TRBD2; j_call: TRBJ2-1
cdr3_aa: CASSYFRVPPYEQYF; cdr3_nt: TGTGCCAGCAGTTACTTCCGGGTGCCCCCCTACGAGCAGTACTTC; clone_size: .; v_call: TRBV6-2/TRBV6-3; d_call: .; j_call: TRBJ2-7
cdr3_aa: CASSLTRDRGQETQYF; cdr3_nt: TGTGCCAGCTCACTCACCCGGGACAGGGGCCAAGAGACCCAGTACTTC; clone_size: few; v_call: TRBV18; d_call: TRBD1; j_call: TRBJ2-5
cdr3_aa: CASRQRQGSETQYF; cdr3_nt: TGTGCCAGCAGGCAGAGACAGGGCTCGGAGACCCAGTACTTC; clone_size: .; v_call: TRBV2; d_call: TRBD1; j_call: TRBJ2-5
cdr3_aa: CAWYDRGRRTEAFF; cdr3_nt: TGTGCCTGGTACGACAGGGGGCGCCGAACTGAAGCTTTCTTT; clone_size: .; v_call: TRBV30; d_call: TRBD1; j_call: TRBJ1-1
cdr3_aa: CAISDLPHLQYLGQGAHEQYF; cdr3_nt: TGTGCCATCAGTGACCTCCCGCACCTGCAATATCTTGGACAGGGGGCCCACGAGCAGTACTTC; clone_size: .; v_call: TRBV10-3; d_call: TRBD1; j_call: TRBJ2-7
cdr3_aa: CASSQDGGRSTEAFF; cdr3_nt: TGTGCCAGCAGCCAAGACGGTGGCAGGTCTACTGAAGCTTTCTTT; clone_size: .; v_call: TRBV14; d_call: .; j_call: TRBJ1-1
cdr3_aa: CASSLRATADTDTQYF; cdr3_nt: TGTGCCAGCAGCTTGAGGGCAACAGCGGACACAGATACGCAGTATTTT; clone_size: .; v_call: TRBV5-8; d_call: .; j_call: TRBJ2-3
cdr3_aa: CATNRNGNTQYF; cdr3_nt: TGTGCCACAAATAGGAACGGGAATACGCAGTATTTT; clone_size: .; v_call: TRBV28; d_call: .; j_call: TRBJ2-3
cdr3_aa: CASSQKAGGGVF; cdr3_nt: TGTGCCAGCAGCCAAAAAGCGGGAGGAGGAGTCTTC; clone_size: .; v_call: TRBV7-9; d_call: TRBD2; j_call: TRBJ2-1
cdr3_aa: CSARERSPLHF; cdr3_nt: TGCAGTGCTAGAGAACGGTCACCCCTCCACTTT; clone_size: .; v_call: TRBV20-1; d_call: .; j_call: TRBJ1-6
cdr3_aa: CASSQDRGAGQPQHF; cdr3_nt: TGCGCCAGCAGCCAAGATCGGGGGGCTGGTCAGCCCCAGCATTTT; clone_size: many; v_call: TRBV4-1; d_call: .; j_call: TRBJ1-5
cdr3_aa: CSVREGGDTQYF; cdr3_nt: TGCAGCGTCAGGGAGGGGGGAGATACGCAGTATTTT; clone_size: few; v_call: TRBV29-1; d_call: .; j_call: TRBJ2-3
cdr3_aa: CASSSSGQGGMFETF; cdr3_nt: TGTGCCAGCAGTTCCTCAGGACAGGGGGGGATGTTTGAAACCTTC; clone_size: few; v_call: TRBV28; d_call: TRBD1; j_call: TRBJ1-2
cdr3_aa: CASSASQGSSQHF; cdr3_nt: TGTGCCAGCAGTGCGTCACAGGGAAGTTCCCAGCATTTT; clone_size: .; v_call: TRBV27; d_call: .; j_call: TRBJ1-5
cdr3_aa: CASSQLTGETQYF; cdr3_nt: TGCGCCAGCAGCCAACTGACCGGGGAGACCCAGTACTTC; clone_size: few; v_call: TRBV4-1; d_call: .; j_call: TRBJ2-5
cdr3_aa: CASSSTAPGTDTQYF; cdr3_nt: TGTGCCAGCAGCTCGACAGCGCCAGGGACAGATACGCAGTATTTT; clone_size: .; v_call: TRBV7-9; d_call: .; j_call: TRBJ2-3
cdr3_aa: CASSESGRGADTQYF; cdr3_nt: TGTGCCAGCAGTGAATCGGGCAGGGGGGCAGATACGCAGTATTTT; clone_size: .; v_call: TRBV25-1; d_call: .; j_call: TRBJ2-3
cdr3_aa: CSVEGLAGGLVNEQFF; cdr3_nt: TGCAGCGTTGAAGGCCTAGCGGGAGGACTGGTCAATGAGCAGTTCTTC; clone_size: .; v_call: TRBV29-1; d_call: TRBD2; j_call: TRBJ2-1
cdr3_aa: CASSQVGATSRLGTQYF; cdr3_nt: TGTGCCAGCAGCCAAGTGGGCGCGACTAGCCGACTGGGGACCCAGTACTTC; clone_size: .; v_call: TRBV3-1/TRBV3-2; d_call: TRBD2; j_call: TRBJ2-5
cdr3_aa: CASSVDPGRATYEQYF; cdr3_nt: TGTGCCAGCAGCGTAGATCCCGGGAGGGCCACCTACGAGCAGTACTTC; clone_size: .; v_call: TRBV7-2; d_call: TRBD2; j_call: TRBJ2-7
cdr3_aa: CASSQGQGDTEAFF; cdr3_nt: TGCGCCAGCAGCCAAGGGCAGGGTGACACTGAAGCTTTCTTT; clone_size: few; v_call: TRBV4-3; d_call: .; j_call: TRBJ1-1
cdr3_aa: CASSGTGGTNEKLFF; cdr3_nt: TGTGCCAGCAGCGGCACAGGGGGCACTAATGAAAAACTGTTTTTT; clone_size: .; v_call: TRBV11-2; d_call: TRBD1; j_call: TRBJ1-4
cdr3_aa: CASSPRIRDRNSGANVLTF; cdr3_nt: TGTGCCAGCAGTCCGCGGATCCGGGACAGGAACTCTGGGGCCAACGTCCTGACTTTC; clone_size: .; v_call: TRBV28; d_call: TRBD1; j_call: TRBJ2-6
cdr3_aa: CATSDSRTDPNEQFF; cdr3_nt: TGTGCCACCAGTGATAGTAGGACAGACCCCAATGAGCAGTTCTTC; clone_size: .; v_call: TRBV24-1; d_call: .; j_call: TRBJ2-1
cdr3_aa: CATSRDGGRGTDTQYF; cdr3_nt: TGTGCCACCAGCAGAGACGGGGGGCGGGGCACAGATACGCAGTATTTT; clone_size: .; v_call: TRBV15; d_call: .; j_call: TRBJ2-3
cdr3_aa: CASTRQGERSPLHF; cdr3_nt: TGTGCCAGCACTCGACAGGGCGAGCGTTCACCCCTCCACTTT; clone_size: .; v_call: TRBV7-9; d_call: TRBD1; j_call: TRBJ1-6
cdr3_aa: CASSSWTGANTEAFF; cdr3_nt: TGTGCCAGCAGTTCTTGGACAGGGGCGAACACTGAAGCTTTCTTT; clone_size: .; v_call: TRBV28; d_call: TRBD1; j_call: TRBJ1-1
cdr3_aa: CASSPQGASTDTQYF; cdr3_nt: TGTGCCAGCTCACCACAGGGGGCTAGCACAGATACGCAGTATTTT; clone_size: .; v_call: TRBV18; d_call: TRBD1; j_call: TRBJ2-3
cdr3_aa: CASSPDRKTEAFF; cdr3_nt: TGTGCCAGCTCACCAGACAGAAAGACTGAAGCTTTCTTT; clone_size: .; v_call: TRBV18; d_call: .; j_call: TRBJ1-1
cdr3_aa: CASIGGGAGANVLTF; cdr3_nt: TGTGCCAGCATCGGAGGGGGGGCTGGGGCCAACGTCCTGACTTTC; clone_size: once; v_call: TRBV11-2; d_call: .; j_call: TRBJ2-6
cdr3_aa: CASSVVSGRANTQYF; cdr3_nt: TGTGCCAGCAGCGTAGTTAGCGGGAGGGCGAATACGCAGTATTTT; clone_size: once; v_call: TRBV9; d_call: TRBD2; j_call: TRBJ2-3
cdr3_aa: CASSLAKDGRDNEQFF; cdr3_nt: TGTGCCAGCAGCTTAGCGAAGGACGGGAGGGACAATGAGCAGTTCTTC; clone_size: .; v_call: TRBV7-9; d_call: TRBD2; j_call: TRBJ2-1